This T cell receptor (beta chain) was profiled in a study of tumor and adjacent non-tumor tissue in lung cancer. TCRbeta libraries were built with three rounds of nested PCR, modified from ARM-PCR. Using its own MiXCR run on the multiplex PCR reads, TCRdb lists one record per CDR3 protein. The data hold about 93,000 distinct CDR3 sequences, with 61% observed a single time. Germline V gene lookup returns CDR1 SGHDT and CDR2 YYEEEE. V gave up 1 base and J gave up 5 bases, with 13 bases separating them. This CDR3 has 15 residues. The sample holds many counts of this clonotype. This sample's RNA came from whole unsorted tissue.

The rearrangement joins TRBV5-6 to TRBJ1-5; D ambiguous. Material for sequencing was lung tumor tissue. The receptor's source is a man between 70 and 80 years old with non-small cell lung cancer. CDR3 sequence (DNA): TGTGCCAGCAGCTTGATGAGGGATTGGGATCAGCCCCAGCATTTT. This codes for CASSLMRDWDQPQHF. Full variable domain (outside the CDR3, taken from reference TRBV5-6 and TRBJ1-5): DAGVTQSPTHLIKTRGQQVTLRCSPKSGHDTVSWYQQALGQGPQFIFQYYEEEERQRGNFPDRFSGHQFPNYSSELNVNALLLGDSALYLCASSLMRDWDQPQHFGDGTRLSIL.